This T cell receptor beta chain derives from a study of blood T cell repertoires in COVID-19. The CDR3 contains 16 residues. V lost 1 base to trimming and J lost 2 bases, with 13 bases between them. Germline CDR1 and CDR2: SEHNR and FQNEAQ (reference sequence). Sequencing used immunoSEQ multiplex PCR; TCRdb keeps in-frame clones, though not all of them. In the table there are under 150,000 clones, about 87% of which are singletons. J is TRBJ2-3 and V is TRBV7-9; maybe TRBD1 (5 bases). Sequencing was performed on peripheral blood. This TCR derives from a woman aged 45-65 years with acute or convalescent COVID-19. The CDR3 spells CASSLVGQDITDTQYF. The DNA of the CDR3 is TGTGCCAGCAGCTTAGTCGGGCAGGACATCACAGATACGCAGTATTTT.